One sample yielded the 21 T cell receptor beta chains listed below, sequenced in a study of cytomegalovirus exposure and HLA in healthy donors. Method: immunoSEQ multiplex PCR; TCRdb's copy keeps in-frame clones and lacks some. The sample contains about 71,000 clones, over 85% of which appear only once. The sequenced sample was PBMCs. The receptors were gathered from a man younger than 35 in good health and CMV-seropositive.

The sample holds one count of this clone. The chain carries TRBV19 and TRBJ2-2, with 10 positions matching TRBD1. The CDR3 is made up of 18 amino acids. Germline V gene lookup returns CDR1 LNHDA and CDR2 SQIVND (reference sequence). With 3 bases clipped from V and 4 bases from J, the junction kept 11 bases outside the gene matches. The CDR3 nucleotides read TGTGCCAGTAGTATTCCTGGGACAGGGGCCCCTCGCACCGGGGAGCTGTTTTTT. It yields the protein CASSIPGTGAPRTGELFF.

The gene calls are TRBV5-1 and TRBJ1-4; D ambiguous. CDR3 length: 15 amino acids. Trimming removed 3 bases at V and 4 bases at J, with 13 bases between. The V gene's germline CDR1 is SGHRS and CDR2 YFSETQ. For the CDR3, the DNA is TGCGCCAGCAGCTACCGGTCGGCGGATAATGAAAAACTGTTTTTT. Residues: CASSYRSADNEKLFF.

CDR3 residues: CASRPRGAVYEQYF. The CDR3 nucleotides are TGTGCCAGCAGACCCCGGGGGGCTGTCTACGAGCAGTACTTC. J is TRBJ2-7 and V is TRBV28; D is possibly TRBD2 (7 bases). CDR1 MDHEN and CDR2 SYDVKM come from the germline V gene. CDR3 length equals 14 residues. V was cut by 6 bases and J by 3 bases, with 15 bases left in between. The full variable domain, rest sourced from reference TRBV28 and TRBJ2-7, is DVKVTQSSRYLVKRTGEKVFLECVQDMDHENMFWYRQDPGLGLRLIYFSYDVKMKEKGDIPEGYSVSREKKERFSLILESASTNQTSMYLCASRPRGAVYEQYFGPGTRLTVT.

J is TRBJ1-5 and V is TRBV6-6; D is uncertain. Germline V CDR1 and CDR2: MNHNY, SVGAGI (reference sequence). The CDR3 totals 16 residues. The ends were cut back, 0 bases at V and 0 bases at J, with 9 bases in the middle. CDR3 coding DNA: TGTGCCAGCAGTTACTCGAGAACAGCTAGCAATCAGCCCCAGCATTTT. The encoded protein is CASSYSRTASNQPQHF.

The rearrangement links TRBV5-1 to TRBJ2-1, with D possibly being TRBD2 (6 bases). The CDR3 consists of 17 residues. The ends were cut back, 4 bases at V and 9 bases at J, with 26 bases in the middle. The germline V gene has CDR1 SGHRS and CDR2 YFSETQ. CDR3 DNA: TGCGCCAGCAGCACCGGGACTCTTACCACCCTTCACGGTGAGCAGTTCTTC. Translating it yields CASSTGTLTTLHGEQFF.

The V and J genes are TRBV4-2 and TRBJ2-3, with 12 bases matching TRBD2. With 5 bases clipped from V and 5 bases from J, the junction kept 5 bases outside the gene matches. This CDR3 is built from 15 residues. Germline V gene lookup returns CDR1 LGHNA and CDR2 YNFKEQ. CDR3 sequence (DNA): TGTGCCAGCAGCGTTCGACTAGCGGGGGAAGATACGCAGTATTTT. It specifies CASSVRLAGEDTQYF.

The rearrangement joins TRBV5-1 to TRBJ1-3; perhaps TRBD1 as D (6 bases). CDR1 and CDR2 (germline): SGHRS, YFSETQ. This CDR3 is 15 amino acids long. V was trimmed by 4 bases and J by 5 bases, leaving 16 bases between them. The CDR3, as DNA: TGCGCCAGCAGCATAGACAGCCAGGGGAGAAACACCATATATTTT. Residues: CASSIDSQGRNTIYF.

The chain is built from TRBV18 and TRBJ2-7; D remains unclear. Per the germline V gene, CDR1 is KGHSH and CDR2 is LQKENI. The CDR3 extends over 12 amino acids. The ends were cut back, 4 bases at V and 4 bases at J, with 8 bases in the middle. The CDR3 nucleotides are TGTGCCAGCTCACGGGCAAGATACGAGCAGTACTTC. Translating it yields CASSRARYEQYF.

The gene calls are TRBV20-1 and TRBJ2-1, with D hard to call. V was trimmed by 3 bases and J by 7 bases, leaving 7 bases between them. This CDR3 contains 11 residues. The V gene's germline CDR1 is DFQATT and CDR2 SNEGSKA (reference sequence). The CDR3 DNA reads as TGCAGTGCTAGTAGAGTGAATGAGCAGTTCTTC. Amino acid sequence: CSASRVNEQFF.

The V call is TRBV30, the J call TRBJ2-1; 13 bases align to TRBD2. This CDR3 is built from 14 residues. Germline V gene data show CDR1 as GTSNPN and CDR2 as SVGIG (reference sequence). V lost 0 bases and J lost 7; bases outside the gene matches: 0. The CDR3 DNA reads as TGTGCCTGGAGTGTGACTAGCGGGGGGAATGAGCAGTTCTTC. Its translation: CAWSVTSGGNEQFF.

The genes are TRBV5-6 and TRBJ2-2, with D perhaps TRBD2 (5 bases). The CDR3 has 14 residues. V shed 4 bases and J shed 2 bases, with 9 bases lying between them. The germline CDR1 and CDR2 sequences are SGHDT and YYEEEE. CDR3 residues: CASSTDYNTGELFF. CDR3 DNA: TGTGCCAGCAGCACCGACTACAACACCGGGGAGCTGTTTTTT.

The CDR3 DNA follows: TGTGCCAGCGGAACCGGGACAGGGTCCTACGAGCAGTACTTC. Its protein is CASGTGTGSYEQYF. The gene calls are TRBV25-1 and TRBJ2-7, with TRBD1 matching over 9 bases. CDR1 is MGHDK and CDR2 is SYGVNS in the germline V gene. This CDR3 has 14 amino acids. V gave up 8 bases and J gave up 1 base; unmatched junction bases: 6.

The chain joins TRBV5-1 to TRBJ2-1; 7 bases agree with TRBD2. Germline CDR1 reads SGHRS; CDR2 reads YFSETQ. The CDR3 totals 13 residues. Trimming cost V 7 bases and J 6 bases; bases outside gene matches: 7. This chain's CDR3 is CASGGEAVNEQFF. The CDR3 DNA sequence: TGCGCCAGCGGGGGGGAGGCTGTCAATGAGCAGTTCTTC. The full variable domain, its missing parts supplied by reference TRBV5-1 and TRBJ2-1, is KAGVTQTPRYLIKTRGQQVTLSCSPISGHRSVSWYQQTPGQGLQFLFEYFSETQRNKGNFPGRFSGRQFSNSRSEMNVSTLELGDSALYLCASGGEAVNEQFFGPGTRLTVL.

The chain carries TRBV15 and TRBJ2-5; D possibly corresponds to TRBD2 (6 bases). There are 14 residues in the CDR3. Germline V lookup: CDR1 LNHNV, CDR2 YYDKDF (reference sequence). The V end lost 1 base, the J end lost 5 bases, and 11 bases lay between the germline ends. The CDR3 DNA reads TGTGCCACCAGCAGAGGAGGCGGGGCGGAGACCCAGTACTTC. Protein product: CATSRGGGAETQYF.

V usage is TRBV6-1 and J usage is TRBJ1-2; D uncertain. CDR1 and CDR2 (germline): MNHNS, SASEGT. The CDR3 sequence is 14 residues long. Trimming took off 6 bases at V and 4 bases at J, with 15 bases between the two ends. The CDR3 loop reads CASRSEPRGYGYTF. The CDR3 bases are TGTGCCAGCAGAAGCGAGCCCCGGGGCTATGGCTACACCTTC.

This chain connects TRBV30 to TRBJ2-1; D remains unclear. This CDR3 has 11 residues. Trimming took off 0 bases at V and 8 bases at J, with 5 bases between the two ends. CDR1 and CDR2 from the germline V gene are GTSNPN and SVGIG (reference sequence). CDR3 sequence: CAWSVSHEQFF. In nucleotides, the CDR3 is TGTGCCTGGAGTGTAAGCCATGAGCAGTTCTTC.

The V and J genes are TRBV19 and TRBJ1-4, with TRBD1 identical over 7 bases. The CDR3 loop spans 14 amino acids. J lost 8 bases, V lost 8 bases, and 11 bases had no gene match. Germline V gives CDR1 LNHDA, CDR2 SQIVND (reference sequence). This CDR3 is CASWRGGAGEKLFF. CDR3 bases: TGTGCCAGTTGGAGAGGGGGCGCAGGCGAAAAACTGTTTTTT.

Here the CDR3 DNA reads TGCGCCAGCAGCCAAGTAGCGGGGGGGCTTTATACGCAGTATTTT. It encodes CASSQVAGGLYTQYF. The chain joins TRBV4-1 to TRBJ2-3, with 11 bases fitting TRBD2. Germline-derived CDR1 and CDR2 are MGHRA and YSYEKL. Losses at the gene ends were 1 base for V and 7 bases for J; bases not matched to a gene: 4. This CDR3 has 15 amino acids.

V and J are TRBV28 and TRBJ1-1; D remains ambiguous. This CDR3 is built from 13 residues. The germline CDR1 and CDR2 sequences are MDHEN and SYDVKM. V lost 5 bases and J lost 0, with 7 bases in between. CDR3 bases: TGTGCCAGCAGTGACGGGTTGAACACTGAAGCTTTCTTT. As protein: CASSDGLNTEAFF.

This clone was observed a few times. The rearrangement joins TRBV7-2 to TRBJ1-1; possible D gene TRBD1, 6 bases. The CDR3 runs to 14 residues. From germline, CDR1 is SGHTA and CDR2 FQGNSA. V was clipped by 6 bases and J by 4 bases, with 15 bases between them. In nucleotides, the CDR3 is TGTGCCAGCAGTCCCTACAGGGTTGGCACTGAAGCTTTCTTT. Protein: CASSPYRVGTEAFF. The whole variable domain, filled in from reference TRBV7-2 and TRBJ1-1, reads GAGVSQSPSNKVTEKGKDVELRCDPISGHTALYWYRQSLGQGLEFLIYFQGNSAPDKSGLPSDRFSAERTGGSVSTLTIQRTQQEDSAVYLCASSPYRVGTEAFFGQGTRLTVV.

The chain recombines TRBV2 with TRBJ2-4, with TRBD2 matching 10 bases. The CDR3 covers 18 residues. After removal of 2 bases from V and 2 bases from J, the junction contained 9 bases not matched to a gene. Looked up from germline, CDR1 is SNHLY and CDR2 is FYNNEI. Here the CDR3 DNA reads TGTGCCAGCAGTGAACTAGCGGGAGAAGGAGGGTCCAAAAACATTCAGTACTTC. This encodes CASSELAGEGGSKNIQYF.